Listed here is a single T cell receptor (beta chain). The sample is drawn from a study of blood T cell repertoires in COVID-19. Study summary: Sites in the United States, Italy and Spain provided acute and convalescent COVID-19 samples. T cells, B-cell-depleted T cells, or PBMCs supplied cDNA or gDNA.

Methods used by the authors: Quantification of nucleated cells was approximated via reference gene primer amplification. This table comes from immunoSEQ multiplex PCR, and its TCRdb copy is limited to in-frame clones, with some not included. The V and J calls and clone size come from that table; D and trimming were worked out from the DNA. The sample records 230,000 or so clones, roughly 89% being singletons. Source material: peripheral blood. The source is a woman aged 40 to 49 who had recovered from COVID-19.

The CDR3 sequence is CASSLPGTVSLTEAFF. The CDR3 DNA reads as TGTGCCAGCAGCCTTCCCGGGACTGTTTCTCTCACTGAAGCTTTCTTT. The chain joins TRBV7-9 to TRBJ1-1; TRBD1 might be the D (5 bases). The germline V gene encodes CDR1 SEHNR and CDR2 FQNEAQ (reference sequence). Trimming cost V 5 bases and J 4 bases, with 20 bases left between them. The CDR3 consists of 16 residues.